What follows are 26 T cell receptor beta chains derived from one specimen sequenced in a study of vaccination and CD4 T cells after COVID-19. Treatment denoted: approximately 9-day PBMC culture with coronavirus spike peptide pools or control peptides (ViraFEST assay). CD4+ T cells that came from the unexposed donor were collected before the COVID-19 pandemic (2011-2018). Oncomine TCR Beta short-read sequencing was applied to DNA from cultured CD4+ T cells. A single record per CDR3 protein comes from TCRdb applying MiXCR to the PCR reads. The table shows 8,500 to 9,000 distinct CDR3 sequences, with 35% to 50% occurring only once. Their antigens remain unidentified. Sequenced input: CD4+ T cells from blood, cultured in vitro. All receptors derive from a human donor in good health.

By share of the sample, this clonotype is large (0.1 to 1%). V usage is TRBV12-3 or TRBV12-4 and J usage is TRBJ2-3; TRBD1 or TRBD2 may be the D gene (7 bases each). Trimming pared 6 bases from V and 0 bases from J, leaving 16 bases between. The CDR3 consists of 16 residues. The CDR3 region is CASRSQGGQSTDTQYF. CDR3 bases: TGTGCCAGCAGGAGTCAGGGGGGGCAGAGCACAGATACGCAGTATTTT.

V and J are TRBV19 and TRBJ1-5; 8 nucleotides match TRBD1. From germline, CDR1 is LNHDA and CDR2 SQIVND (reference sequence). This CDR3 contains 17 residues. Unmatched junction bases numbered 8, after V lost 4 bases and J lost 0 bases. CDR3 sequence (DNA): TGTGCCAGTAGTACCCTCTGGACAGGGTATAGCAATCAGCCCCAGCATTTT. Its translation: CASSTLWTGYSNQPQHF.

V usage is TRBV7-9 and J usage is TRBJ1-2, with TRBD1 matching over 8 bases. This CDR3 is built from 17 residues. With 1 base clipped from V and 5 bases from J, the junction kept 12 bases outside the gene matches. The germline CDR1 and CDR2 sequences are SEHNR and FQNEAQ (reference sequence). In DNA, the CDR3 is TGTGCCAGCAGCTTAGAGGGGCAGGGGGCGCTGAAATATGGCTACACCTTC. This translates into CASSLEGQGALKYGYTF.

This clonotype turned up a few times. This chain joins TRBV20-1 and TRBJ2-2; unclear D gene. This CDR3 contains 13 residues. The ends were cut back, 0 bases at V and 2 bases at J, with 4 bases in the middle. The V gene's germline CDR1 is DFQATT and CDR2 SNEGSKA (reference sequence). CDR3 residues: CSAREANTGELFF. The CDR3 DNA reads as TGCAGTGCTAGAGAAGCTAACACCGGGGAGCTGTTTTTT.

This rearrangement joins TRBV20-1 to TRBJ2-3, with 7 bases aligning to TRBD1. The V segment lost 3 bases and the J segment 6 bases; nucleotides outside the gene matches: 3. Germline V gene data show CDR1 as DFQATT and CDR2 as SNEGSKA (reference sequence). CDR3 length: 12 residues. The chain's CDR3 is CSARAQGDTQYF. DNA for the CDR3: TGCAGTGCTAGGGCACAGGGGGATACGCAGTATTTT.

The CDR3 here is CSARVGGTSTDTQYF. CDR3 nucleotides: TGCAGTGCTAGAGTGGGCGGGACTAGCACAGATACGCAGTATTTT. V usage is TRBV20-1 and J usage is TRBJ2-3; perhaps TRBD2 as D (6 bases). The CDR3 covers 15 residues. CDR1 and CDR2 (germline): DFQATT, SNEGSKA (reference sequence). V lost 1 base to trimming and J lost 0 bases, with 11 bases between them.

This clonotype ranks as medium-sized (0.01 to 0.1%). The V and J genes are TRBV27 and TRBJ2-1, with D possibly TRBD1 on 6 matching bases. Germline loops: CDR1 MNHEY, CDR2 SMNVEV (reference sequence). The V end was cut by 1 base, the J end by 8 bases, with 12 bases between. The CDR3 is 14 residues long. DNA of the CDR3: TGTGCCAGCAGTTTATACACAGGGTGGGATGAGCAGTTCTTC. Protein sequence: CASSLYTGWDEQFF.

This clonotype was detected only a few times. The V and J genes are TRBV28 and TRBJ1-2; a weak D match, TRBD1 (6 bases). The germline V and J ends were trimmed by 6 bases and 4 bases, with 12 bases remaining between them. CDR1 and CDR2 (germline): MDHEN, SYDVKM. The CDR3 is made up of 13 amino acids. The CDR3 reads CASSNGQIYGYTF. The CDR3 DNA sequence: TGTGCCAGCAGCAATGGACAGATCTATGGCTACACCTTC.

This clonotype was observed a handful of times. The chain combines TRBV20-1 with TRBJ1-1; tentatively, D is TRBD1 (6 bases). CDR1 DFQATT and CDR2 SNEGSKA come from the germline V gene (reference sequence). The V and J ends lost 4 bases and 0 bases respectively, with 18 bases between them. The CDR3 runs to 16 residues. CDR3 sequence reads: CSATGSGAAMNTEAFF. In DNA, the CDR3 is TGCAGTGCTACGGGCTCAGGGGCCGCTATGAACACTGAAGCTTTCTTT.

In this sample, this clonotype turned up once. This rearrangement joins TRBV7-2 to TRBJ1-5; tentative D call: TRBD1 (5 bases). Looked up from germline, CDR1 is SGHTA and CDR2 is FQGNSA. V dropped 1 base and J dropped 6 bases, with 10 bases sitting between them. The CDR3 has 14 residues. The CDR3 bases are TGTGCCAGCAGCTTAGAGGTGGGGGGTCAGCCCCAGCATTTT. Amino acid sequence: CASSLEVGGQPQHF.

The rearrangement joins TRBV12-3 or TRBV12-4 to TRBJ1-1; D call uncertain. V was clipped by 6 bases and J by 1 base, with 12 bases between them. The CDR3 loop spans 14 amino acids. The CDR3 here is CASRHKGWNTEAFF. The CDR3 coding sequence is TGTGCCAGCAGACATAAAGGGTGGAACACTGAAGCTTTCTTT.

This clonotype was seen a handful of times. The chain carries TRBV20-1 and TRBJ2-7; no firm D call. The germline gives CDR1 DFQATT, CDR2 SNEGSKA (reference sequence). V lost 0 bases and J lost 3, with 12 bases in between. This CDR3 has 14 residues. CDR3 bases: TGCAGTGCTAGAGATCACAGAGAGATCTACGAGCAGTACTTC. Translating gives CSARDHREIYEQYF.

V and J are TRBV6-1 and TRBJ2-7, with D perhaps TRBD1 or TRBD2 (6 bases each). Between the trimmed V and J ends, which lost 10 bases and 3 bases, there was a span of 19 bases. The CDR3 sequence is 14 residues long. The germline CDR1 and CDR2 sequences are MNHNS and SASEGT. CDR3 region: CATAPYKGGYEQYF. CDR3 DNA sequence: TGTGCCACCGCCCCGTATAAGGGGGGCTACGAGCAGTACTTC.

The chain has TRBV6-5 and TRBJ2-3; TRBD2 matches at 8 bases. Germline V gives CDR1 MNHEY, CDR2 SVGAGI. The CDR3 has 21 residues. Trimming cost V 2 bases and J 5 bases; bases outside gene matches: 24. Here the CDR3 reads CASSYVLGGIKAGAEGDTQYF. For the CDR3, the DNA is TGTGCCAGCAGTTACGTTTTGGGGGGCATAAAAGCGGGAGCGGAGGGAGATACGCAGTATTTT.

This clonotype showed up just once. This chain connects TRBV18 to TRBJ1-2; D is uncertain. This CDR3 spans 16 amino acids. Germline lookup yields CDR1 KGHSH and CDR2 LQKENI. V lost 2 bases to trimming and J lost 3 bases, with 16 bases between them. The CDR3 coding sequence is TGTGCCAGCTCACCATTGTCACTACCCGGGGACTATGGCTACACCTTC. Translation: CASSPLSLPGDYGYTF. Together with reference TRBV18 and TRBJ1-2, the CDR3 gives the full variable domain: NAGVMQNPRHLVRRRGQEARLRCSPMKGHSHVYWYRQLPEEGLKFMVYLQKENIIDESGMPKERFSAEFPKEGPSILRIQQVVRGDSAAYFCASSPLSLPGDYGYTFGSGTRLTVV.

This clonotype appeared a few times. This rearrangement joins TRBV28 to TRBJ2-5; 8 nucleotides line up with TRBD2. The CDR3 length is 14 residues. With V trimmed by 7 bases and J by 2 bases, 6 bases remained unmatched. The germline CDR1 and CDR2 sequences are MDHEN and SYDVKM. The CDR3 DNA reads TGTGCCAGCAACGGCGGGGGGCTACAAGAGACCCAGTACTTC. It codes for CASNGGGLQETQYF.

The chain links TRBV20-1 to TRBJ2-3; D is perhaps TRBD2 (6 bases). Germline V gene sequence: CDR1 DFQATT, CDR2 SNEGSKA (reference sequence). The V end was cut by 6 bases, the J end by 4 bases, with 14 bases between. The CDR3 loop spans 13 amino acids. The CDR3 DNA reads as TGCAGTGCCACCTCCGGCGGGGCAGATACGCAGTATTTT. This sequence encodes CSATSGGADTQYF.

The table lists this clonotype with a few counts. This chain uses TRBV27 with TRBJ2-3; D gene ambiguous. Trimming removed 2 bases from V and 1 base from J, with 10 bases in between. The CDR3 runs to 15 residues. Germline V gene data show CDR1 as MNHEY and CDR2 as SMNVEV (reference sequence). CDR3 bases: TGTGCCAGCAGTTTAACCAGCGCCCGCACAGATACGCAGTATTTT. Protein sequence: CASSLTSARTDTQYF.

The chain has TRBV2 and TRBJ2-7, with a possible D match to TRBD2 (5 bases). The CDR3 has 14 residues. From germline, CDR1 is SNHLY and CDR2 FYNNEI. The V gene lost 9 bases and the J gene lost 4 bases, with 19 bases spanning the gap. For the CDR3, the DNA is TGTGCCAGGTCTTCCGGCGGGTCTCGATACGAGCAGTACTTC. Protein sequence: CARSSGGSRYEQYF.

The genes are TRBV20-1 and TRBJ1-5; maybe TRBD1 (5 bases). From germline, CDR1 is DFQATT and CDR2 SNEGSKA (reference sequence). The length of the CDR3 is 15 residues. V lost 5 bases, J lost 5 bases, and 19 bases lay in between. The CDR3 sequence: CSAWSSGQGDQPQHF. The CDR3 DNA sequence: TGCAGTGCTTGGAGTTCGGGTCAGGGCGATCAGCCCCAGCATTTT.

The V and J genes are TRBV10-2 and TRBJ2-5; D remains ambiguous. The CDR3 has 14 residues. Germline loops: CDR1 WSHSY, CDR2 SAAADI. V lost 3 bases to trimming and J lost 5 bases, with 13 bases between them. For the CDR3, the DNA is TGCGCCAGCAGTGAACACCGCTCGCGCGAGACCCAGTACTTC. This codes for CASSEHRSRETQYF.

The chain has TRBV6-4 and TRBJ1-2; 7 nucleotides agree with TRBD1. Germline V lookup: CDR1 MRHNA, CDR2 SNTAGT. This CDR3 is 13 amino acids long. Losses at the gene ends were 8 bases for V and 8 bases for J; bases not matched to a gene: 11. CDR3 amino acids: CASQGTASMGYTF. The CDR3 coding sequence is TGTGCCAGCCAGGGGACAGCGTCTATGGGCTACACCTTC.

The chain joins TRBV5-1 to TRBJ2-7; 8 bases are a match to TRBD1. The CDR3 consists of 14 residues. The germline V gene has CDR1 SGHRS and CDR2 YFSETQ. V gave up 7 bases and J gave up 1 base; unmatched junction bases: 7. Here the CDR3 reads CASARDRISYEQYF. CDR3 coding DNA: TGCGCCAGCGCCCGGGACAGGATATCCTACGAGCAGTACTTC.

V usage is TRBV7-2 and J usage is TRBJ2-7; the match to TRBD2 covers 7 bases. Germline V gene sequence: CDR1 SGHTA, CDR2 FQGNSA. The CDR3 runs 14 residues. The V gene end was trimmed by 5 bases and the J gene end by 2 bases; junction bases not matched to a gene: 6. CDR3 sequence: CASSQGLGAYEQYF. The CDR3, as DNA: TGTGCCAGCAGCCAAGGACTAGGCGCCTACGAGCAGTACTTC.

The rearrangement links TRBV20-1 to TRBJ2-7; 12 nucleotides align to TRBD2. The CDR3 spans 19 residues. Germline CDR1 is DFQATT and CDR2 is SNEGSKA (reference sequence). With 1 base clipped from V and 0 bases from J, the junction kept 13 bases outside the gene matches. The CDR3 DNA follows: TGCAGTGCTAGAGGGGGCCGGACTAGCGGGAATTATGGCTCCTACGAGCAGTACTTC. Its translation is CSARGGRTSGNYGSYEQYF.

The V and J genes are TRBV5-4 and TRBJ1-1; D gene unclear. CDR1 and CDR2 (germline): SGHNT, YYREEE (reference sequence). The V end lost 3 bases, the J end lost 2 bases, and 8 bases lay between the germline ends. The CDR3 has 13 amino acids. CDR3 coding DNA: TGTGCCAGCAGCTCCCCATCAAACACTGAAGCTTTCTTT. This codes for CASSSPSNTEAFF.